These T cell receptor beta chains were read from a single sample in a study of shared clonotypes between healthy human individuals. Clones were read by immunoSEQ multiplex PCR, and TCRdb kept only the in-frame ones, dropping some. This table has more than 2 million clones, approximately 94% appearing once. Sequenced material: naive CD8+ T cells sorted from blood. The receptor set was obtained from a man in his late teens or twenties in good health. CDR3s include the opening cysteine and the closing phenylalanine or tryptophan. The order of the fields is clone size, V gene, D gene, J gene, CDR3 DNA, CDR3 protein. The D gene is left open where the match is weak. Size is stated for part of the rows, as once, few or many counts, or as a class when the clone is expanded.

>-|TRBV7-9|-|TRBJ1-2
TGTGCCAGCAGCAAAGATGGGGTGGCTAACTATGGCTACACCTTC
CASSKDGVANYGYTF
>-|TRBV7-9|-|TRBJ1-2
TGTGCCAGCAGCTTAATCATCTCAGGAGGAGGGAACTATGGCTACACCTTC
CASSLIISGGGNYGYTF
>-|TRBV19|-|TRBJ2-3
TGTGCCAGTAGTATGCCAGGGGAAGGAGATACGCAGTATTTT
CASSMPGEGDTQYF
>-|TRBV9|TRBD1|TRBJ2-7
TGTGCCAGCAGCGTAGGCCAGGGGGCATCCTACGAGCAGTACTTC
CASSVGQGASYEQYF
>-|TRBV27|TRBD1|TRBJ2-7
TGTGCCAGCAGTTGGGACAGGGCCTTCTCCGAGCAGTACTTC
CASSWDRAFSEQYF
>once|TRBV20-1|-|TRBJ1-5
TGCAGTGCAGGAAGACAGGCCCAGCATTTT
CSAGRQAQHF
>-|TRBV7-6|-|TRBJ1-3
TGTGCCAGCAGCCTTGACAGGAACTCGGACACCATATATTTT
CASSLDRNSDTIYF
>once|TRBV4-1|-|TRBJ1-6
TGCGCCAGCAGCCAAGATGTTTACCCAACCACACCCCCAACTAATTCACCCCTCCACTTT
CASSQDVYPTTPPTNSPLHF
>once|TRBV7-6|TRBD2|TRBJ2-5
TGTGCCAGCAGCTTAGGACCTTTAGCGGGAGAAGGGTACTTC
CASSLGPLAGEGYF
>-|TRBV15|-|TRBJ1-1
TGTGCCACCAGCAGAGATGCGAACACTGAAGCTTTCTTT
CATSRDANTEAFF
>-|TRBV19|-|TRBJ2-7
TGTGCCAGTAGTCCGGGACTCGTAACCTACGAGCAGTACTTC
CASSPGLVTYEQYF
>-|TRBV11-2|-|TRBJ2-6
TGTGCCAGCAGCGGCGGGACACCTACATCTGGGGCCAACGTCCTGACTTTC
CASSGGTPTSGANVLTF
>-|TRBV11-2|TRBD1|TRBJ2-7
TGTGCCAGCAGCTTAGCGCCAGGGGGCTCCAACGAGCAGTACTTC
CASSLAPGGSNEQYF
>-|TRBV28|TRBD2|TRBJ2-1
TGTGCCAGCACCGCGGGACTAGCGGGCGAGCAGTTCTTC
CASTAGLAGEQFF
>once|TRBV30|-|TRBJ1-2
TGTGCCTGGAGTGTAGGTGGCTATGGCTACACCTTC
CAWSVGGYGYTF
>-|TRBV25-1|TRBD2|TRBJ2-3
TGTGCCAGCAGTGAATGGGGAGGGAGGACAGATACGCAGTATTTT
CASSEWGGRTDTQYF
>-|TRBV6-5|-|TRBJ1-5
TGTGCCAGCAGTACTTGGGGCATACCCCAGCATTTT
CASSTWGIPQHF
>-|TRBV7-8|TRBD1|TRBJ1-2
TGTGCCAGCAGCGAGACAGGGACCCGCGGCTACACCTTC
CASSETGTRGYTF
>-|TRBV28|-|TRBJ2-7
TGTGCCAGCAGTTCTCCACGTGCGCTCAGGGCCTCCGAGCAGTACTTC
CASSSPRALRASEQYF
>-|TRBV7-6|TRBD1|TRBJ1-2
TGTGCCAGCAGCCCGGGACAGCCTTACTATGGCTACACCTTC
CASSPGQPYYGYTF
>-|TRBV10-2|-|TRBJ2-3
TGCGCCAGCAGTGAGTTCAGTGGGAGCACAGATACGCAGTATTTT
CASSEFSGSTDTQYF
>-|TRBV9|TRBD2|TRBJ2-3
TGTGCCAGCAGCGTAGGTGGCGGGAGTACAGATACGCAGTATTTT
CASSVGGGSTDTQYF
>-|TRBV2|TRBD1|TRBJ2-2
TGTGCCAGCATCTCTGACAGGGGGGTTGACGGGGAGCTGTTTTTT
CASISDRGVDGELFF
>-|TRBV4-3|-|TRBJ1-2
TGCGCCAGCAGCCAAGATCTTTTAGCTGCTTGGGGCTACACCTTC
CASSQDLLAAWGYTF
>-|TRBV7-9|TRBD1|TRBJ1-2
TGTGCCAGCAGCTTAGCAGGGACAGGGGTCACAGCTAACTATGGCTACACCTTC
CASSLAGTGVTANYGYTF
>once|TRBV10-3|-|TRBJ2-2
TGTGCCATCACCGAGACTCCCGGCACCGGGGAGCTGTTTTTT
CAITETPGTGELFF
>-|TRBV30|-|TRBJ1-2
TGTGCCTGGGGCATCCAGGGGACCGATGGCTACACCTTC
CAWGIQGTDGYTF
>-|TRBV13|-|TRBJ2-1
TGTGCCAGCAGCTTAGTGCTAGAAGTTGAGCAGTTCTTC
CASSLVLEVEQFF
>-|TRBV5-1|-|TRBJ1-5
TGCGCCAGCAGCCCGGGCCCCGGGGGCGGGAGCAATCAGCCCCAGCATTTT
CASSPGPGGGSNQPQHF
>-|TRBV7-9|-|TRBJ2-3
TGTGCCAGCAGCTTAGAGGGGCGCACAGATACGCAGTATTTT
CASSLEGRTDTQYF
>-|TRBV9|TRBD1|TRBJ2-2
TGTGCCAGCAGCCTAGGGACAGGGGAAGTGGAGCTGTTTTTT
CASSLGTGEVELFF
>-|TRBV5-6|-|TRBJ2-1
TGTGCCAGCAGCCAAGACACCCCCGAGCAGTTCTTC
CASSQDTPEQFF
>-|TRBV27|-|TRBJ2-2
TGTGCCAGCAGTTTAGCGAACACCGGGGAGCTGTTTTTT
CASSLANTGELFF
>-|TRBV7-9|-|TRBJ2-1
TGTGCCAGCAGCTCCTTACGGCTAGGGCTCAATGAGCAGTTCTTC
CASSSLRLGLNEQFF
>-|TRBV29-1|-|TRBJ2-6
TGCAGCGTTGAAGAGGGGGAGGTGGCTGGGGCCAACGTCCTGACTTTC
CSVEEGEVAGANVLTF
>-|TRBV4-2|-|TRBJ2-6
TGTGCCAGCAGCCAAGATCTGTTAGCCGGGGCCAACGTCCTGGCTTTC
CASSQDLLAGANVLAF
>-|TRBV27|-|TRBJ1-1
TGTGCCAGCAGCTTAGCCTTGAACACTGAAGCTTTCTTT
CASSLALNTEAFF
>once|TRBV10-3|-|TRBJ2-2
TGTGCCACCGTGGAGACAGGAGATAACACCGGGGAGCTGTTTTTT
CATVETGDNTGELFF
>-|TRBV7-9|-|TRBJ1-6
TGTGCCAGCGGCCTGTCGGAATCACCCCTCCACTTT
CASGLSESPLHF
>-|TRBV2|TRBD2|TRBJ2-5
TGTGCCAGCAGTGGAGGACTAGCGGGGGCAATCCAAGAGACCCAGTACTTC
CASSGGLAGAIQETQYF
>-|TRBV19|TRBD2|TRBJ2-2
TGTGCCAGCTTTCCCGGGACTAGCGGGAGTTGGGGCACCGGGGAGCTGTTTTTT
CASFPGTSGSWGTGELFF
>-|TRBV6-6|-|TRBJ2-6
TGTGCCAGCAGTAACACTAGCTCCGGGGCCAACGTCCTGACTTTC
CASSNTSSGANVLTF
>-|TRBV4-3|TRBD2|TRBJ2-3
TGCGCCAGCAGCCAAGATGGGGTAGCGGGAGTGCTGGCAGATACGCAGTATTTT
CASSQDGVAGVLADTQYF
>-|TRBV9|-|TRBJ2-7
TGTGCCAGCAGCGTAGCCGGGACCCGAGGGGACGAGCAGTACTTC
CASSVAGTRGDEQYF
>-|TRBV4-1|TRBD1|TRBJ2-2
TGCGCCAGCAGCCCCGTGACAGGGGCCGGGGAGCTGTTTTTT
CASSPVTGAGELFF
>-|TRBV29-1|-|TRBJ2-3
TGCAGCGTTGAGTCGGGGTACACAGATACGCAGTATTTT
CSVESGYTDTQYF
>-|TRBV28|-|TRBJ1-6
TGTGCCAGCAGTTCAGGGGTGAATAATTCACCCCTCCACTTT
CASSSGVNNSPLHF